These 27 T cell receptor beta chains share one sample of origin, sequenced in a study of shared clonotypes between healthy human individuals. Generated by immunoSEQ multiplex PCR, the TCRdb table keeps only in-frame clones and is missing some. The table has some 320,000 clones, about nine tenths seen once. The specimen was memory CD8+ T cells sorted from blood. Subset indicated: CD45RO+ cells pooled with CCR7-negative TemRA cells. These receptors came from a man younger than 35 in good health.

Details on this clone: Other DNA sequences in the sample encode the same CDR3. The chain couples TRBV7-6 to TRBJ2-7; 9 positions match TRBD1. CDR3 length equals 14 residues. The junction had 3 bases not matched to a gene; V was cut back by 4 bases and J by 2 bases. The V gene's germline CDR1 is SGHVS and CDR2 FNYEAQ. In DNA form, the CDR3 reads TGTGCCAGCAGCTCGGGACAGGGTACCTACGAGCAGTACTTC. Translation gives CASSSGQGTYEQYF.

This chain connects TRBV6-5 to TRBJ1-1; a weak D match, TRBD1 (5 bases). V lost 7 bases, J lost 1 base, and 10 bases lay in between. The CDR3 spans 13 residues. Per germline, CDR1 MNHEY and CDR2 SVGAGI. CDR3 nucleotide sequence: TGTGCCAGCACCCACGGGGGGAACACTGAAGCTTTCTTT. Translated, it gives CASTHGGNTEAFF.

The chain carries TRBV12-5 and TRBJ2-7, with a possible D match to TRBD1 (5 bases). The CDR3 runs 15 residues. The V gene's germline CDR1 is LGHNT and CDR2 FRNRAP. V was cut by 1 base and J by 1 base, with 11 bases left in between. The CDR3 region is CASGLETADSYEQYF. The CDR3 nucleotides read TGTGCTAGTGGTTTGGAGACAGCTGATTCCTACGAGCAGTACTTC.

This clone was seen a few times. J is TRBJ2-7 and V is TRBV27; 13 bases are shared with TRBD2. This CDR3 contains 16 residues. The V gene's germline CDR1 is MNHEY and CDR2 SMNVEV (reference sequence). V lost 5 bases and J lost 2; bases outside the gene matches: 6. CDR3 sequence (DNA): TGTGCCAGCAGTATAACCGGGACTAGCGGGGCCTACGAGCAGTACTTC. This sequence encodes CASSITGTSGAYEQYF.

The chain carries TRBV7-2 and TRBJ2-4; 14 bases match TRBD2. The CDR3 consists of 18 residues. With 2 bases clipped from V and 3 bases from J, the junction kept 6 bases outside the gene matches. The germline V gene has CDR1 SGHTA and CDR2 FQGNSA. The CDR3 DNA reads as TGTGCCAGCAGCTTACGGGGACTAGCGGGAGAGGGCAAAAACATTCAGTACTTC. It is translated as CASSLRGLAGEGKNIQYF.

The chain recombines TRBV30 with TRBJ2-7; D unresolved. Germline-derived CDR1 and CDR2 are GTSNPN and SVGIG (reference sequence). Trimming took off 4 bases at V and 0 bases at J, with 10 bases between the two ends. This CDR3 region has 13 residues. This CDR3 reads CAWNFGNSYEQYF. CDR3 nucleotide sequence: TGTGCCTGGAATTTTGGCAACTCCTACGAGCAGTACTTC.

The rearrangement uses TRBV7-2 and TRBJ2-2; D gene uncertain. This CDR3 region has 12 residues. V was trimmed by 3 bases and J by 3 bases, leaving 2 bases between them. Germline V lookup: CDR1 SGHTA, CDR2 FQGNSA. The CDR3 loop is CASSLYTGELFF. For the CDR3, the DNA is TGTGCCAGCAGCTTGTACACCGGGGAGCTGTTTTTT.

The chain combines TRBV5-1 with TRBJ2-7; a weak D match, TRBD2 (5 bases). This CDR3 is built from 13 residues. Germline V gene lookup returns CDR1 SGHRS and CDR2 YFSETQ. The V end lost 4 bases, the J end lost 1 base, and 9 bases lay between the germline ends. The CDR3 bases are TGCGCCAGCAGCGATAGCGATTCCTACGAGCAGTACTTC. This gives the protein CASSDSDSYEQYF.

As to this clone: Other DNA sequences in the sample encode the same CDR3. The chain employs TRBV11-2 and TRBJ2-1; no clear D gene. V lost 1 base, J lost 9 bases, and 4 bases lay in between. This CDR3 has 11 amino acids. CDR1 is SGHAT and CDR2 is FQNNGV in the germline V gene. The CDR3 here is CASSLAGEQFF. The CDR3 DNA reads as TGTGCCAGCAGCTTAGCGGGTGAGCAGTTCTTC.

The chain employs TRBV6-5 and TRBJ2-5; a possible D gene is TRBD1 (6 bases). The CDR3 has 16 amino acids. V was clipped by 2 bases and J by 2 bases, with 15 bases between them. Germline loops: CDR1 MNHEY, CDR2 SVGAGI. This chain's CDR3 is CASSYQTDRNQETQYF. As DNA, the CDR3 is TGTGCCAGCAGTTACCAGACCGACAGGAATCAAGAGACCCAGTACTTC.

The chain recombines TRBV28 with TRBJ1-2, with unresolved D. This CDR3 is 16 amino acids long. V was cut by 0 bases and J by 4 bases, with 15 bases left in between. Germline V CDR1 and CDR2: MDHEN, SYDVKM. The chain's CDR3 is CASSLCTAVCSYGYTF. DNA of the CDR3: TGTGCCAGCAGTTTATGCACAGCGGTGTGCAGCTATGGCTACACCTTC.

The gene calls are TRBV10-3 and TRBJ2-7; D gene uncertain. Per the germline V gene, CDR1 is ENHRY and CDR2 is SYGVKD. The CDR3 runs 11 residues. V lost 2 bases and J 4 bases, leaving 3 bases between the germline ends. The DNA for the CDR3 is TGTGCCATCAGTGAGGAATACGAGCAGTACTTC. This translates into CAISEEYEQYF.

V is TRBV4-1 and J is TRBJ1-1; TRBD1 matches 10 bases. Looked up from germline, CDR1 is MGHRA and CDR2 is YSYEKL. V was clipped by 3 bases and J by 4 bases; unmatched bases: 8. CDR3 size: 16 residues. The chain's CDR3 is CASSHRPGQGFTEAFF. In DNA, the CDR3 is TGCGCCAGCAGCCACCGCCCGGGACAGGGGTTCACTGAAGCTTTCTTT.

The rearrangement joins TRBV27 to TRBJ2-7, with 10 bases matching TRBD2. Unmatched junction bases numbered 4, after V lost 4 bases and J lost 4 bases. Looked up from germline, CDR1 is MNHEY and CDR2 is SMNVEV (reference sequence). The length of the CDR3 is 14 residues. CDR3 coding DNA: TGTGCCAGCAGTTCCTTAGCGGGGGGATACGAGCAGTACTTC. Protein: CASSSLAGGYEQYF.

V and J are TRBV27 and TRBJ1-5; the match to TRBD1 covers 7 bases. Germline V gene lookup returns CDR1 MNHEY and CDR2 SMNVEV (reference sequence). Trimming at V came to 4 bases and at J to 4 bases, leaving 4 bases not matched to a gene. There are 14 residues in the CDR3. CDR3 residues: CASSSRQGNQPQHF. In DNA, the CDR3 is TGTGCCAGCAGTTCCCGACAGGGTAATCAGCCCCAGCATTTT.

The rearrangement uses TRBV4-1 and TRBJ2-7; a possible D gene is TRBD2 (6 bases). V lost 1 base to trimming and J lost 0 bases, with 16 bases between them. Germline V gene data show CDR1 as MGHRA and CDR2 as YSYEKL. The CDR3 covers 17 residues. The CDR3 loop is CASSQALGGGSSYEQYF. The DNA of the CDR3 is TGCGCCAGCAGCCAAGCCCTGGGGGGTGGAAGCTCCTACGAGCAGTACTTC.

By share, this clone counts as hyperexpanded (1% or more). This chain connects TRBV5-6 to TRBJ1-2; 7 bases are a match to TRBD1. This CDR3 contains 13 residues. Germline CDR1 SGHDT, CDR2 YYEEEE. V shed 3 bases and J 4 bases; nucleotides not matched to a gene: 3. CDR3 sequence (DNA): TGTGCCAGCAGCTCGGGACAGATCTATGGCTACACCTTC. Translating gives CASSSGQIYGYTF.

The chain joins TRBV5-1 to TRBJ2-7; D gene uncertain. Germline V gives CDR1 SGHRS, CDR2 YFSETQ. The length of the CDR3 is 13 residues. The V end lost 1 base, the J end lost 2 bases, and 7 bases lay between the germline ends. Here the CDR3 DNA reads TGCGCCAGCAGCTTGCACCCAGCCTACGAGCAGTACTTC. It yields the protein CASSLHPAYEQYF.

This clone came up once. This chain links TRBV2 with TRBJ1-5; D perhaps matches TRBD1 (5 bases). The germline CDR1 and CDR2 sequences are SNHLY and FYNNEI. The CDR3 consists of 12 residues. V lost 6 bases and J 8 bases, leaving 11 bases between the germline ends. The DNA of the CDR3 is TGTGCCAGCAGGGACAACGAGAAGCCCCAGCATTTT. Its protein is CASRDNEKPQHF.

The sample holds many counts of this clone. The chain recombines TRBV18 with TRBJ1-1; TRBD1 might be the D (6 bases). Looked up from germline, CDR1 is KGHSH and CDR2 is LQKENI. V shed 0 bases and J shed 11 bases, with 16 bases lying between them. This CDR3 has 14 amino acids. The DNA for the CDR3 is TGTGCCAGCTCACCACCGGGGGCTGACCCTCGGGCTTTCTTT. It is translated as CASSPPGADPRAFF. The full variable domain, in which reference TRBV18 and TRBJ1-1 provide the parts outside the CDR3, is NAGVMQNPRHLVRRRGQEARLRCSPMKGHSHVYWYRQLPEEGLKFMVYLQKENIIDESGMPKERFSAEFPKEGPSILRIQQVVRGDSAAYFCASSPPGADPRAFFGQGTRLTVV.

CDR3 nucleotide sequence: TGTGCCAGTAGTATCGGCGGGACAGCGTCGGGCGAGCAGTACTTC. This gives the protein CASSIGGTASGEQYF. This chain links TRBV19 with TRBJ2-7, with D perhaps matching TRBD1 (7 bases). V gave up 3 bases and J gave up 6 bases, with 18 bases separating them. Germline assignment: CDR1 LNHDA and CDR2 SQIVND (reference sequence). The CDR3 covers 15 residues. Combining the CDR3 with reference TRBV19 and TRBJ2-7 gives the whole variable domain DGGITQSPKYLFRKEGQNVTLSCEQNLNHDAMYWYRQDPGQGLRLIYYSQIVNDFQKGDIAEGYSVSREKKESFPLTVTSAQKNPTAFYLCASSIGGTASGEQYFGPGTRLTVT.

As regards this clone: Other DNA sequences in this specimen translate into the identical CDR3. The chain joins TRBV9 to TRBJ2-5; D is undetermined. Trimming took off 4 bases at V and 2 bases at J, with 9 bases between the two ends. CDR1 SGDLS and CDR2 YYNGEE come from the germline V gene. This CDR3 comprises 13 residues. The CDR3 region is CASSPGSQETQYF. The CDR3 nucleotides read TGTGCCAGCAGCCCCGGGTCGCAAGAGACCCAGTACTTC.

The chain recombines TRBV9 with TRBJ1-3; D remains ambiguous. Trimming left V 0 bases short and J 1 base short, with 11 bases between. Germline-derived CDR1 and CDR2 are SGDLS and YYNGEE. The CDR3 has 16 residues. In DNA, the CDR3 is TGTGCCAGCAGCGTAGGTCTGGGATCGTCTGGAAACACCATATATTTT. Its translation is CASSVGLGSSGNTIYF.

The rearrangement uses TRBV6-1 and TRBJ1-6; D uncertain. Trimming removed 6 bases at V and 12 bases at J, with 18 bases between. CDR3 length: 14 residues. CDR1 MNHNS and CDR2 SASEGT come from the germline V gene. CDR3 in DNA: TGTGCCAGCAGGGCCGGGATCCTCGGTCAACCCCTCCACTTT. Its protein product is CASRAGILGQPLHF.

J is TRBJ1-1 and V is TRBV5-4, with D uncertain. The CDR3 spans 15 residues. Between the trimmed V and J ends, which lost 0 bases and 3 bases, there was a span of 12 bases. CDR1 is SGHNT, CDR2 YYREEE, per germline (reference sequence). This CDR3 is CASSLGTTKYTEAFF. The CDR3 DNA is TGTGCCAGCAGCTTGGGGACGACTAAATACACTGAAGCTTTCTTT.

This clone showed up just once. This chain links TRBV19 with TRBJ2-7, with D possibly being TRBD1 (6 bases). The germline CDR1 and CDR2 sequences are LNHDA and SQIVND (reference sequence). V was shortened by 4 bases and J by 5 bases, with 12 bases between the two germline ends. The CDR3 length is 13 residues. This CDR3 reads CASSKTGGNEQYF. The DNA of the CDR3 is TGTGCCAGTAGTAAGACAGGCGGCAACGAGCAGTACTTC.

The gene calls are TRBV10-2 and TRBJ1-2; a weak D match, TRBD1 (5 bases). CDR3 length equals 16 residues. Germline V gives CDR1 WSHSY, CDR2 SAAADI. Between the trimmed V and J ends, which lost 2 bases and 4 bases, there was a span of 17 bases. This chain's CDR3 is CASSETGLGGRYGYTF. For the CDR3, the DNA is TGCGCCAGCAGTGAGACCGGACTGGGGGGTCGCTATGGCTACACCTTC.